A selection of T cell receptor beta chains follows, all from one sample in a study of blood T cell repertoires in COVID-19. Profiled with immunoSEQ multiplex PCR; TCRdb holds only in-frame clones, not every one. The sample contains over 150,000 clones, about 79% of which appear only once. The material sequenced was peripheral blood. The receptors stem from a human donor in a cohort sampled during active COVID-19. Each CDR3 is given with its conserved first and last residue. D genes are given only for firm matches. Only part of the rows carry a size: once, few, many, or a class if the clone is expanded.

v_gene: TRBV3-1/TRBV3-2; d_gene: .; j_gene: TRBJ2-1; abundance: once; CDR3aa: CASSREMRWNEQFF; CDR3nt: TGTGCCAGCAGCCGGGAGATGCGGTGGAATGAGCAGTTCTTC
v_gene: TRBV19; d_gene: .; j_gene: TRBJ2-5; abundance: .; CDR3aa: CASSRPNQETQYF; CDR3nt: TGTGCCAGTAGTAGGCCAAACCAAGAGACCCAGTACTTC
v_gene: TRBV6-6; d_gene: .; j_gene: TRBJ2-6; abundance: .; CDR3aa: CASSYRDSGANVLTF; CDR3nt: TGTGCCAGCAGTTACCGGGACTCTGGGGCCAACGTCCTGACTTTC
v_gene: TRBV28; d_gene: .; j_gene: TRBJ2-7; abundance: .; CDR3aa: CASSSSGEGKGEQYF; CDR3nt: TGTGCCAGCAGTTCCTCAGGGGAAGGGAAGGGTGAGCAGTACTTC
v_gene: TRBV5-1; d_gene: TRBD1; j_gene: TRBJ1-1; abundance: .; CDR3aa: CASTYRDRGDVAFF; CDR3nt: TGCGCCAGCACCTACCGGGACAGGGGAGATGTAGCTTTCTTT
v_gene: TRBV25-1; d_gene: TRBD2; j_gene: TRBJ2-7; abundance: .; CDR3aa: CASGEGNSYEQYF; CDR3nt: TGTGCCAGCGGGGAGGGGAACTCCTACGAGCAGTACTTC
v_gene: TRBV5-5; d_gene: .; j_gene: TRBJ1-6; abundance: few; CDR3aa: CASSPAPDNSPLHF; CDR3nt: TGTGCCAGCAGCCCCGCACCGGATAATTCACCCCTCCACTTT
v_gene: TRBV30; d_gene: .; j_gene: TRBJ2-2; abundance: .; CDR3aa: CAWTRQNTGELFF; CDR3nt: TGTGCCTGGACAAGACAAAACACCGGGGAGCTGTTTTTT
v_gene: TRBV11-2; d_gene: .; j_gene: TRBJ2-7; abundance: .; CDR3aa: CASSSTQFSEQYF; CDR3nt: TGTGCCAGCAGCTCCACACAATTCTCGGAGCAGTACTTC
v_gene: TRBV7-9; d_gene: TRBD2; j_gene: TRBJ2-1; abundance: .; CDR3aa: CASSRLAGASYNEQFF; CDR3nt: TGTGCCAGCAGCCGACTAGCGGGCGCCTCCTACAATGAGCAGTTCTTC
v_gene: TRBV13; d_gene: TRBD2; j_gene: TRBJ2-1; abundance: .; CDR3aa: CASSPGGDKLHEQFF; CDR3nt: TGTGCCAGCAGCCCGGGGGGGGACAAGCTCCATGAGCAGTTCTTC
v_gene: TRBV11-2; d_gene: TRBD2; j_gene: TRBJ2-1; abundance: .; CDR3aa: CASSLGTSGGDYNEQFF; CDR3nt: TGTGCCAGCAGCTTAGGTACTAGCGGGGGGGATTACAATGAGCAGTTCTTC
v_gene: TRBV6-5; d_gene: TRBD1; j_gene: TRBJ1-2; abundance: .; CDR3aa: CAIKTGQNYGYTF; CDR3nt: TGTGCCATCAAGACAGGGCAGAACTATGGCTACACCTTC
v_gene: TRBV27; d_gene: TRBD1; j_gene: TRBJ2-7; abundance: .; CDR3aa: CASSFQSGTGGEQYF; CDR3nt: TGTGCCAGCAGTTTCCAATCCGGGACAGGGGGCGAGCAGTACTTC
v_gene: TRBV27; d_gene: TRBD1; j_gene: TRBJ1-5; abundance: .; CDR3aa: CASSPSGTGGNNQPQHF; CDR3nt: TGTGCCAGCAGTCCATCCGGGACAGGGGGCAACAATCAGCCCCAGCATTTT
v_gene: TRBV5-4; d_gene: TRBD2; j_gene: TRBJ2-2; abundance: .; CDR3aa: CASSRGLAGVGNTGELFF; CDR3nt: TGTGCCAGCAGCCGGGGACTAGCGGGAGTGGGGAACACCGGGGAGCTGTTTTTT
v_gene: TRBV28; d_gene: TRBD1; j_gene: TRBJ2-5; abundance: .; CDR3aa: CASSRRWQGVQETQYF; CDR3nt: TGTGCCAGCAGTCGCCGTTGGCAGGGGGTCCAAGAGACCCAGTACTTC
v_gene: TRBV5-1; d_gene: .; j_gene: TRBJ1-1; abundance: .; CDR3aa: CASSLPVGGTMGFTEAFF; CDR3nt: TGCGCCAGCAGCTTGCCGGTAGGGGGAACGATGGGATTTACTGAAGCTTTCTTT
v_gene: TRBV28; d_gene: TRBD1; j_gene: TRBJ1-5; abundance: .; CDR3aa: CASSLRGLNQPQHF; CDR3nt: TGTGCCAGCAGTTTGAGGGGGCTCAATCAGCCCCAGCATTTT
v_gene: TRBV30; d_gene: TRBD2; j_gene: TRBJ2-2; abundance: many; CDR3aa: CAWSRGSFANTGELFF; CDR3nt: TGTGCCTGGAGTCGCGGGAGCTTCGCGAACACCGGGGAGCTGTTTTTT
v_gene: TRBV5-4; d_gene: TRBD1; j_gene: TRBJ1-1; abundance: once; CDR3aa: CASRKTGAQTEAFF; CDR3nt: TGTGCCAGCAGAAAGACAGGGGCGCAAACTGAAGCTTTCTTT
v_gene: TRBV7-9; d_gene: TRBD1; j_gene: TRBJ1-4; abundance: .; CDR3aa: CASSPRQGGSEKLFF; CDR3nt: TGTGCCAGCAGCCCTAGACAGGGGGGGAGTGAAAAACTGTTTTTT